These 29 T cell receptor beta chains originate from one sample sequenced in a study of T cell responses to AZD1222 COVID-19 vaccine (dated by TCRdb to 2020 to 2022). Library preparation was by the immunoSEQ multiplex PCR assay. Not all clones reach the TCRdb copy of this immuneACCESS table, which keeps in-frame sequences only. Checked studies attribute under half of the gap to unresolved V genes and leave the rest unexplained. In all, the sample holds tens of thousands of clones, and 85% to 90% of those were seen once. The ten largest clones take up about 2.7% of the sample. Taken with the paper, the label for time point translates to: baseline before first vaccination. Read against the paper, the sample's treatment or condition label means: meningococcal conjugate vaccine given as trial control. The sequenced sample was peripheral blood, obtained on day 0 of MenACWY control vaccination. Receptors were obtained from an adult in good health.

DNA of the CDR3: TGTGCCAGCAGTGGAGCCGGAAGCTCCTACAATGAGCAGTTCTTC. This encodes CASSGAGSSYNEQFF. The chain carries TRBV9 and TRBJ2-1; D is undetermined. CDR3 length: 15 residues. Trimming left V 5 bases short and J 0 bases short, with 12 bases between. Germline V gives CDR1 SGDLS, CDR2 YYNGEE.

This chain joins TRBV6-2 or TRBV6-3 and TRBJ1-1; D perhaps matches TRBD1 (5 bases). Trimming removed 0 bases from V and 3 bases from J, with 8 bases in between. The length of the CDR3 is 14 residues. The germline gives CDR1 MNHEY, CDR2 SVGEGT. The CDR3 DNA is TGTGCCAGCAGTTACTCGAAAGGGGACACTGAAGCTTTCTTT. Protein sequence: CASSYSKGDTEAFF.

The gene calls are TRBV6-2 or TRBV6-3 and TRBJ1-2; 7 nucleotides match TRBD1. The V gene's germline CDR1 is MNHEY and CDR2 SVGEGT. The CDR3 length is 15 residues. V shed 0 bases and J 4 bases; nucleotides not matched to a gene: 5. CDR3 sequence (DNA): TGTGCCAGCAGTTACTCCGGGACAGCAATCTATGGCTACACCTTC. Translated: CASSYSGTAIYGYTF.

The rearrangement joins TRBV20-1 to TRBJ1-3; D may be TRBD1 (5 bases). CDR3 length: 15 amino acids. Germline V gives CDR1 DFQATT, CDR2 SNEGSKA (reference sequence). V lost 3 bases to trimming and J lost 1 base, with 13 bases between them. CDR3 DNA: TGCAGTGCTAGTAACCCTGACAGTTCTGGAAACACCATATATTTT. Translating gives CSASNPDSSGNTIYF.

The genes are TRBV2 and TRBJ1-2, with 7 bases aligning to TRBD1. J gave up 5 bases and V 4 bases, and 4 bases lay outside the gene matches. This CDR3 is built from 13 residues. Germline lookup yields CDR1 SNHLY and CDR2 FYNNEI. The CDR3 sequence is CASSATGVYGYTF. In nucleotides, the CDR3 is TGTGCCAGCAGTGCTACAGGGGTGTATGGCTACACCTTC.

The chain carries TRBV5-6 and TRBJ2-2; 7 nucleotides match TRBD1. Germline CDR1 and CDR2: SGHDT and YYEEEE. The CDR3 consists of 14 residues. Germline trimming cut 1 base from V and 6 bases from J; bases unmatched to any gene: 3. CDR3 nucleotides: TGTGCCAGCAGCTTGATGAGGGGGCCCGGGGAGCTGTTTTTT. It specifies CASSLMRGPGELFF.

This chain uses TRBV10-3 with TRBJ2-1; D possibly corresponds to TRBD2 (5 bases). V dropped 3 bases and J dropped 0 bases, with 24 bases sitting between them. This CDR3 is built from 20 residues. Germline assignment: CDR1 ENHRY and CDR2 SYGVKD. The CDR3 here is CAISDPGIPWESSSYNEQFF. The CDR3 coding sequence is TGTGCCATCAGTGACCCCGGGATTCCTTGGGAGTCGAGCTCCTACAATGAGCAGTTCTTC.

V gene TRBV19 combines with J gene TRBJ1-4; TRBD1 agrees at 7 bases. J lost 3 bases, V lost 6 bases, and 7 bases had no gene match. This CDR3 spans 15 amino acids. Germline loops: CDR1 LNHDA, CDR2 SQIVND (reference sequence). DNA for the CDR3: TGTGCCAGTAGGGAGACAGGGCCGGCTAATGAAAAACTGTTTTTT. The encoded protein is CASRETGPANEKLFF.

CDR3 in DNA: TGTGCCAGCAGTTTTTCAGGCCCGCAGTCACCCCTCCACTTT. Protein: CASSFSGPQSPLHF. The V gene is TRBV27, the J gene TRBJ1-6; no firm D call. Trimming took 3 bases from V and 10 from J, leaving 13 bases between them. The CDR3 sequence is 14 residues long. Germline values: CDR1 MNHEY, CDR2 SMNVEV (reference sequence).

V is TRBV12-5 and J is TRBJ1-4, with D unresolved. Germline-derived CDR1 and CDR2 are LGHNT and FRNRAP. V was pared by 3 bases and J by 7 bases, with 12 bases between. The CDR3 has 14 amino acids. In DNA, the CDR3 is TGTGCTAGTGGTTTAAGAGCAGGCGGTGAAAAACTGTTTTTT. Amino acids: CASGLRAGGEKLFF.

The rearrangement joins TRBV4-3 to TRBJ2-1, with 10 nucleotides matching TRBD2. The CDR3 is 17 amino acids. The V segment lost 1 base and the J segment 7 bases; nucleotides outside the gene matches: 10. CDR1 LGHNA and CDR2 YSLEER come from the germline V gene. The CDR3 here is CASSQGAQASGGNEQFF. The DNA of the CDR3 is TGCGCCAGCAGCCAAGGGGCCCAGGCTAGCGGGGGAAATGAGCAGTTCTTC.

This chain connects TRBV19 to TRBJ2-2; 7 nucleotides line up with TRBD2. The CDR3 covers 14 residues. The J segment lost 6 bases and the V segment lost 8 bases, leaving 9 bases of the junction unmatched. The germline V gene has CDR1 LNHDA and CDR2 SQIVND (reference sequence). CDR3 sequence (DNA): TGTGCCAGTCGACTAGCAGGGTTGGCCGGGGAGCTGTTTTTT. This encodes CASRLAGLAGELFF. Drawing the rest from reference TRBV19 and TRBJ2-2, the complete variable domain is DGGITQSPKYLFRKEGQNVTLSCEQNLNHDAMYWYRQDPGQGLRLIYYSQIVNDFQKGDIAEGYSVSREKKESFPLTVTSAQKNPTAFYLCASRLAGLAGELFFGEGSRLTVL.

The chain employs TRBV12-3 or TRBV12-4 and TRBJ2-7; 10 positions agree with TRBD1. The CDR3 consists of 13 residues. V shed 7 bases and J 7 bases; nucleotides not matched to a gene: 7. In DNA, the CDR3 is TGTGCCAGCATCAAGACAGGGGGCGGGGAGCAGTACTTC. Its protein is CASIKTGGGEQYF.

V usage is TRBV6-2 or TRBV6-3 and J usage is TRBJ1-2; D remains ambiguous. This CDR3 has 13 amino acids. Looked up from germline, CDR1 is MNHEY and CDR2 is SVGEGT. The ends were cut back, 2 bases at V and 1 base at J, with 5 bases in the middle. The CDR3 coding sequence is TGTGCCAGCAGTTACGGACTTAACTATGGCTACACCTTC. Its translation: CASSYGLNYGYTF.

This chain uses TRBV7-8 with TRBJ1-1; TRBD1 matches 11 bases. With V trimmed by 0 bases and J by 11 bases, 11 bases remained unmatched. This CDR3 region has 16 residues. CDR1 is SGHVS, CDR2 FQNEAQ, per germline. The CDR3 DNA follows: TGTGCCAGCAGCTTAGCGCCGTGGGACAGGGGGTCGTCGGCTTTCTTT. Its translation is CASSLAPWDRGSSAFF.

The chain is built from TRBV4-2 and TRBJ2-1; a possible D gene is TRBD2 (6 bases). Per germline, CDR1 LGHNA and CDR2 YNFKEQ. The CDR3 is 16 residues long. The V and J ends lost 0 bases and 5 bases respectively, with 14 bases between them. The CDR3 DNA reads TGTGCCAGCAGCCAAGATCTAGTCGGGGGTCACAATGAGCAGTTCTTC. Protein: CASSQDLVGGHNEQFF.

The chain combines TRBV4-3 with TRBJ2-7, with 8 nucleotides matching TRBD2. The trim removed 3 bases at V and 1 base at J, leaving 5 bases unmatched. CDR3 size: 15 residues. Germline CDR1 reads LGHNA; CDR2 reads YSLEER. This CDR3 is CASSHGLAVSYEQYF. CDR3 nucleotide sequence: TGCGCCAGCAGCCATGGACTAGCCGTATCCTACGAGCAGTACTTC.

This clone occurred once. The V call is TRBV28, the J call TRBJ1-6; possibly TRBD1 for D (5 bases). The CDR3 runs to 17 residues. Trimming shortened V by 6 bases and J by 1 base, and 16 bases separated the two germline ends. Germline-derived CDR1 and CDR2 are MDHEN and SYDVKM. The CDR3 reads CASRLGGWDSYNSPLHF. The CDR3 nucleotides read TGTGCCAGCAGGTTGGGGGGTTGGGATTCCTATAATTCACCCCTCCACTTT.

The genes are TRBV5-1 and TRBJ1-2; D may be TRBD1 (5 bases). From germline, CDR1 is SGHRS and CDR2 YFSETQ. Trimming took off 0 bases at V and 6 bases at J, with 9 bases between the two ends. This CDR3 comprises 13 residues. The CDR3 nucleotides are TGCGCCAGCAGCTTGGCTGGGGCGGATGGCTACACCTTC. Protein: CASSLAGADGYTF. The full variable domain, in which reference TRBV5-1 and TRBJ1-2 provide the parts outside the CDR3, is KAGVTQTPRYLIKTRGQQVTLSCSPISGHRSVSWYQQTPGQGLQFLFEYFSETQRNKGNFPGRFSGRQFSNSRSEMNVSTLELGDSALYLCASSLAGADGYTFGSGTRLTVV.

The V and J genes are TRBV6-2 or TRBV6-3 and TRBJ1-1, with D unresolved. CDR1 and CDR2 (germline): MNHEY, SVGEGT. The CDR3 runs 14 residues. V shed 2 bases and J shed 0 bases, with 7 bases lying between them. The CDR3 region is CASSYPSLNTEAFF. The CDR3 nucleotides are TGTGCCAGCAGTTACCCTTCGTTGAACACTGAAGCTTTCTTT.

The chain is built from TRBV3-1 (or the pseudogene TRBV3-2) and TRBJ2-3; 11 bases map to TRBD2. Trimming cost V 3 bases and J 0 bases; bases outside gene matches: 5. CDR1 is LGHDT and CDR2 is YNNKEL in the germline V gene (reference sequence). The CDR3 spans 17 residues. The DNA for the CDR3 is TGTGCCAGCAGCCAGGGACTAGCGGCTACTAGCACAGATACGCAGTATTTT. It yields the protein CASSQGLAATSTDTQYF.

This rearrangement joins TRBV10-2 to TRBJ1-2, with 8 bases identical to TRBD1. The CDR3 has 16 amino acids. V lost 2 bases to trimming and J lost 3 bases; unmatched junction nucleotides: 8. Germline loops: CDR1 WSHSY, CDR2 SAAADI. The DNA of the CDR3 is TGCGCCAGCAGTGAGGGCCGGCAGGGGGCTTACTATGGCTACACCTTC. Encoded protein: CASSEGRQGAYYGYTF.

The rearrangement joins TRBV19 to TRBJ1-5; D gene ambiguous. The CDR3 length is 20 residues. Germline values: CDR1 LNHDA, CDR2 SQIVND (reference sequence). V was clipped by 4 bases and J by 0 bases, with 25 bases between them. CDR3 sequence: CASSRKTLSPGVYSNQPQHF. CDR3 DNA: TGTGCCAGTAGTAGGAAGACTCTATCCCCCGGGGTATATAGCAATCAGCCCCAGCATTTT.

V usage is TRBV6-1 and J usage is TRBJ2-1, with D possibly TRBD2 on 6 matching bases. This CDR3 has 15 residues. Deletions cut 3 bases from V and 0 bases from J, with 9 bases between. Looked up from germline, CDR1 is MNHNS and CDR2 is SASEGT. This CDR3 is CASSEWRGSYNEQFF. The CDR3 DNA reads TGTGCCAGCAGTGAGTGGCGGGGCTCCTACAATGAGCAGTTCTTC.

This chain links TRBV7-2 with TRBJ1-1; perhaps TRBD1 as D (5 bases). This CDR3 contains 14 residues. Trimming took off 5 bases at V and 10 bases at J, with 20 bases between the two ends. In germline, CDR1 is SGHTA, CDR2 FQGNSA. CDR3 sequence reads: CASSIDSLGYRAFF. CDR3 sequence (DNA): TGTGCCAGCAGCATTGACAGCCTAGGGTATAGAGCTTTCTTT.

The chain combines TRBV24-1 with TRBJ2-5; 7 bases are shared with TRBD1. Trimming took 6 bases from V and 1 from J; bases not matched to a gene: 7. This CDR3 is 15 amino acids long. Germline CDR1 is KGHDR and CDR2 is SFDVKD. CDR3 coding DNA: TGTGCCACCAGTTCCCGGACAGGACTCCAAGAGACCCAGTACTTC. Protein product: CATSSRTGLQETQYF.

The gene calls are TRBV4-2 and TRBJ2-1; D ambiguous. V was clipped by 1 base and J by 2 bases, with 12 bases between them. CDR1 is LGHNA and CDR2 is YNFKEQ in the germline V gene. The CDR3 loop spans 16 amino acids. The CDR3 DNA reads as TGTGCCAGCAGCCAAGGAACGCGCCGCACCTACAATGAGCAGTTCTTC. This encodes CASSQGTRRTYNEQFF.

The gene calls are TRBV5-5 and TRBJ1-1; D not certain. Germline lookup yields CDR1 SGHKS and CDR2 YYEKEE (reference sequence). The CDR3 is 13 residues long. The V end lost 2 bases, the J end lost 4 bases, and 9 bases lay between the germline ends. Here the CDR3 DNA reads TGTGCCAGCAGCTTCAACCGGGTCACTGAAGCTTTCTTT. Protein sequence: CASSFNRVTEAFF.

This clone has just a few counts. The J gene is TRBJ1-2, the V gene TRBV27; no clear D gene. This CDR3 has 12 residues. V was shortened by 5 bases and J by 5 bases, with 9 bases between the two germline ends. The V gene's germline CDR1 is MNHEY and CDR2 SMNVEV (reference sequence). For the CDR3, the DNA is TGTGCCAGCAGTCAGGACGGTTATGGCTACACCTTC. It is translated as CASSQDGYGYTF.